The clone carrying this T cell receptor beta chain was seen only a few times. What it binds is unknown. Only in-frame clones appear in the TCRdb table, and some are missing; sequencing was by immunoSEQ multiplex PCR. The sample has fewer than 400,000 clones; approximately 86% are singletons. This record belongs to a study of Ad26.COV2.S vaccination and SARS-CoV-2 variants. Study at large: Donor joined the COV1001 Ad26.COV2.S trial arm. Participants got Ad26.COV2.S intramuscularly, once or twice 56 days apart.

V was shortened by 1 base and J by 2 bases, with 4 bases between the two germline ends. CDR1 is SGHTA and CDR2 is FQGNSA in the germline V gene. CDR3 length: 13 residues. This sample's treatment: over 15 received Ad26.COV2.S at low or high dose, single or two shots; about 5 received placebo; per-sample allocation not given. Sampling was performed 63 days after the first vaccine or placebo injection. Built on an Ad26 vector, the vaccine expressed Wuhan-strain SARS-CoV-2 spike. Notes on the study in general: Non-spike TCR breadth showed similarity between vaccine and placebo recipients.

The rearrangement joins TRBV7-2 to TRBJ2-3; D is unclear. The sequence came from a person aged 18-60 years who received the Ad26.COV2.S COVID-19 vaccine or a placebo. Sequencing was performed on peripheral blood, taken in a trial of Ad26.COV2.S vaccine versus placebo. The CDR3 loop is CASSLGTTDTQYF. Here the CDR3 DNA reads TGTGCCAGCAGCTTAGGTACCACAGATACGCAGTATTTT.